Presented here are 30 T cell receptor beta chains from one specimen sequenced in a study of shared clonotypes between healthy human individuals. Data came from immunoSEQ multiplex PCR; TCRdb stores just in-frame clones and leaves some out. The data contain roughly 1,800,000 clones, less than 95% of them singletons. Positively selected for CCR7, the CD45RO-negative cells used as naive CD8 cells excluded terminally differentiated effector memory CD45RA+ cells. Material: naive CD8+ T cells sorted from blood. The receptors were sampled from a man younger than 35 in good health.

V is TRBV27 and J is TRBJ2-2; D is perhaps TRBD1 (6 bases). CDR1 is MNHEY and CDR2 is SMNVEV in the germline V gene (reference sequence). Trimming left V 4 bases short and J 7 bases short, with 13 bases between. This CDR3 has 14 residues. CDR3 amino acids: CASSWDTGSGELFF. CDR3 coding DNA: TGTGCCAGCAGTTGGGATACAGGGAGCGGGGAGCTGTTTTTT.

The V gene is TRBV13, the J gene TRBJ1-5, with D maybe TRBD1 (5 bases). The CDR3 has 14 amino acids. Trimming shortened V by 3 bases and J by 7 bases, and 13 bases separated the two germline ends. Germline V gene lookup returns CDR1 PRHDT and CDR2 FYEKMQ (reference sequence). CDR3 loop: CASSLGQGHQPQHF. CDR3 DNA sequence: TGTGCCAGCAGCTTGGGCCAGGGTCACCAGCCCCAGCATTTT.

The chain employs TRBV27 and TRBJ2-7; possibly TRBD1 for D (5 bases). The CDR3 contains 14 residues. Between the trimmed V and J ends, which lost 3 bases and 0 bases, there was a span of 9 bases. CDR1 and CDR2 from the germline V gene are MNHEY and SMNVEV (reference sequence). CDR3 DNA: TGTGCCAGCAGTTTGACAGTAGACTCCTACGAGCAGTACTTC. Translated: CASSLTVDSYEQYF.

The V and J genes are TRBV4-1 and TRBJ2-3; 14 bases are a match to TRBD2. The V gene's germline CDR1 is MGHRA and CDR2 YSYEKL. Losses at the gene ends were 1 base for V and 4 bases for J; bases not matched to a gene: 10. This CDR3 spans 19 amino acids. In nucleotides, the CDR3 is TGCGCCAGCAGCCAAGGTGTCCCGGGACTAGCGGGAGTAGCAGATACGCAGTATTTT. Protein: CASSQGVPGLAGVADTQYF.

A note on this clone: The identical CDR3 is also encoded by other nucleotide sequences in the sample. The gene calls are TRBV11-2 and TRBJ2-2; D is uncertain. Between the trimmed V and J ends, which lost 4 bases and 3 bases, there was a span of 9 bases. This CDR3 contains 14 residues. Germline-derived CDR1 and CDR2 are SGHAT and FQNNGV. CDR3 region: CASSSGPYTGELFF. CDR3 bases: TGTGCCAGCAGCTCGGGCCCATACACCGGGGAGCTGTTTTTT.

The chain couples TRBV7-9 to TRBJ2-2; 12 bases agree with TRBD1. V shed 5 bases and J 3 bases; nucleotides not matched to a gene: 10. This CDR3 is 18 amino acids long. The germline V gene encodes CDR1 SEHNR and CDR2 FQNEAQ (reference sequence). The CDR3 region is CASSPPLGQGADTGELFF. DNA of the CDR3: TGTGCCAGCAGCCCACCCCTGGGACAGGGGGCGGACACCGGGGAGCTGTTTTTT.

The chain recombines TRBV10-3 with TRBJ1-1; possibly TRBD1 for D (5 bases). The CDR3 spans 12 residues. The V gene's germline CDR1 is ENHRY and CDR2 SYGVKD. V shed 2 bases and J shed 7 bases, with 8 bases lying between them. The CDR3 region has the DNA TGTGCCATCAGTGAGGGGGGGGTTGAAGCTTTCTTT. Protein: CAISEGGVEAFF.

The V and J genes are TRBV6-1 and TRBJ2-5; 11 positions agree with TRBD2. V gave up 4 bases and J gave up 5 bases; unmatched junction bases: 6. Per the germline V gene, CDR1 is MNHNS and CDR2 is SASEGT. The length of the CDR3 is 15 residues. The CDR3: CASSGSGGAYETQYF. The CDR3 region has the DNA TGTGCCAGCAGTGGTAGCGGGGGGGCTTATGAGACCCAGTACTTC.

The chain has TRBV11-3 and TRBJ1-1; 10 bases line up with TRBD1. The CDR3 sequence is 15 residues long. The trim removed 5 bases at V and 3 bases at J, leaving 6 bases unmatched. Germline V gene data show CDR1 as SGHNT and CDR2 as YENEEA. As DNA, the CDR3 is TGTGCCAGCAGCGTTAGCGGGACAGGGGACACTGAAGCTTTCTTT. Its protein is CASSVSGTGDTEAFF. The full variable domain, completed using reference TRBV11-3 and TRBJ1-1, is EAGVVQSPRYKIIEKKQPVAFWCNPISGHNTLYWYLQNLGQGPELLIRYENEEAVDDSQLPKDRFSAERLKGVDSTLKIQPAELGDSAVYLCASSVSGTGDTEAFFGQGTRLTVV.

The rearrangement joins TRBV6-1 to TRBJ1-1, with 8 bases aligning to TRBD1. V was pared by 4 bases and J by 0 bases, with 7 bases of the junction left unmatched. Per germline, CDR1 MNHNS and CDR2 SASEGT. This CDR3 spans 16 amino acids. The CDR3 DNA is TGTGCCAGCAGTGCCTTTCCAGGGGGCGTGAACACTGAAGCTTTCTTT. The encoded protein is CASSAFPGGVNTEAFF.

The chain combines TRBV6-1 with TRBJ1-5; D not resolved. Germline V gives CDR1 MNHNS, CDR2 SASEGT. Trimming took 2 bases from V and 5 from J, leaving 10 bases between them. The CDR3 length is 14 residues. CDR3 in amino acids: CASSERDGYQPQHF. The CDR3, as DNA: TGTGCCAGCAGTGAACGTGACGGATATCAGCCCCAGCATTTT.

A note on this clone: The conserved phenylalanine or tryptophan is not found at the CDR3 terminus, so this likely reflects a read error. The DNA is omitted, as the CDR3 cannot be located on it reliably, and the CDR3 follows TCRdb's listing. V gene TRBV5-6 combines with J gene TRBJ1-1. CDR1 is SGHDT and CDR2 is YYEEEE in the germline V gene. The length of the CDR3 is 9 amino acids, counting both ends. CDR3 loop: CASSFPRHG.

The J gene is TRBJ2-3, the V gene TRBV10-2; 10 bases are shared with TRBD2. Germline V gives CDR1 WSHSY, CDR2 SAAADI. This CDR3 comprises 16 residues. Trimming removed 4 bases from V and 1 base from J; junction bases left unmatched: 5. CDR3 coding DNA: TGCGCCAGCAGTGTCCCGACTAGCGGGCGCACAGATACGCAGTATTTT. Encoded protein: CASSVPTSGRTDTQYF.

This clone was recorded once. This sequence joins TRBV6-5 and TRBJ2-5, with 7 bases that match TRBD1. With 0 bases clipped from V and 4 bases from J, the junction kept 5 bases outside the gene matches. The CDR3 has 15 residues. Germline CDR1 reads MNHEY; CDR2 reads SVGAGI. CDR3 region: CASSYSGTETETQYF. The CDR3 DNA reads as TGTGCCAGCAGTTACTCTGGGACAGAGACAGAGACCCAGTACTTC.

This CDR3 is CASSEAALAGTYEQYF. DNA for the CDR3: TGTGCCAGCAGTGAAGCTGCACTAGCGGGGACCTACGAGCAGTACTTC. The chain couples TRBV6-1 to TRBJ2-7, with 10 bases lining up with TRBD2. This CDR3 has 16 amino acids. The germline V gene has CDR1 MNHNS and CDR2 SASEGT. J lost 2 bases, V lost 0 bases, and 4 bases had no gene match.

The chain has TRBV28 and TRBJ2-7; the D gene is possibly TRBD2 (5 bases). V was cut by 3 bases and J by 7 bases, with 16 bases left in between. This CDR3 contains 14 residues. Germline V gene sequence: CDR1 MDHEN, CDR2 SYDVKM. DNA of the CDR3: TGTGCCAGCAGTTTTGGATTCGCCCCGGGGGAGCAGTACTTC. It yields the protein CASSFGFAPGEQYF.

The genes are TRBV7-9 and TRBJ2-7; D gene unclear. Germline values: CDR1 SEHNR, CDR2 FQNEAQ (reference sequence). This CDR3 spans 12 amino acids. Trimming removed 4 bases at V and 7 bases at J, with 11 bases between. The CDR3 reads CASSSHPREQYF. DNA of the CDR3: TGTGCCAGCAGCTCCCACCCCAGGGAGCAGTACTTC.

The DNA of the CDR3 is TGTGCCAGCAGCCCCCCCTCCACGGCGGGAGGGAACAATGAGCAGTTCTTC. This sequence encodes CASSPPSTAGGNNEQFF. V and J are TRBV5-4 and TRBJ2-1; TRBD2 matches at 9 bases. The V and J ends lost 4 bases and 5 bases, in that order; junction bases with no gene match: 13. The germline gives CDR1 SGHNT, CDR2 YYREEE (reference sequence). The CDR3 extends over 17 amino acids.

This clone was seen once. V and J are TRBV6-1 and TRBJ2-2; 10 nucleotides match TRBD2. The CDR3 totals 16 residues. V gave up 4 bases and J gave up 6 bases; unmatched junction bases: 8. The germline V gene has CDR1 MNHNS and CDR2 SASEGT. The CDR3 nucleotides read TGTGCCAGCAGTGCGATAGCGGGGGGCGTCGCCGGGGAGCTGTTTTTT. Its translation: CASSAIAGGVAGELFF.

This clone was detected once. Written as DNA, the CDR3 is TGTGCCAGCAGTGAGGAGTGGGACAGCTTGGGGTATGGCTACACCTTC. The encoded protein is CASSEEWDSLGYGYTF. The chain uses TRBV6-1 and TRBJ1-2, with 7 bases fitting TRBD1. Germline V gene sequence: CDR1 MNHNS, CDR2 SASEGT. V lost 3 bases and J lost 5; bases outside the gene matches: 12. The CDR3 spans 16 residues.

A word on this clone: This sample includes further DNA sequences coding for the same CDR3. This CDR3 reads CASSVTSGYEQYF. In DNA form, the CDR3 reads TGTGCCAGCAGCGTTACTAGCGGTTACGAGCAGTACTTC. The V call is TRBV9, the J call TRBJ2-7; 8 nucleotides agree with TRBD2. Germline V gene data show CDR1 as SGDLS and CDR2 as YYNGEE. CDR3 length: 13 amino acids. V lost 2 bases, J lost 4 bases, and 2 bases stayed unmatched. The full variable domain, with the rest looked up from reference TRBV9 and TRBJ2-7, is DSGVTQTPKHLITATGQRVTLRCSPRSGDLSVYWYQQSLDQGLQFLIQYYNGEERAKGNILERFSAQQFPDLHSELNLSSLELGDSALYFCASSVTSGYEQYFGPGTRLTVT.

About this clone itself: This sample also contains other DNA sequences that code for the same CDR3. CDR3 DNA sequence: TGCAGTGCTAGAGAATACAATGAGCAGTTCTTC. As protein: CSAREYNEQFF. This rearrangement joins TRBV20-1 to TRBJ2-1; unclear D gene. V was cut by 0 bases and J by 4 bases, with 1 base left in between. Germline values: CDR1 DFQATT, CDR2 SNEGSKA (reference sequence). The length of the CDR3 is 11 residues.

The gene calls are TRBV4-1 and TRBJ2-2; 7 nucleotides agree with TRBD1. Germline values: CDR1 MGHRA, CDR2 YSYEKL. V was clipped by 0 bases and J by 4 bases; unmatched bases: 5. The CDR3 is 16 residues long. The CDR3 is CASSQDWAGGTGELFF. CDR3 coding DNA: TGCGCCAGCAGCCAAGATTGGGCAGGGGGCACCGGGGAGCTGTTTTTT.

CDR3 sequence (DNA): TGTGCCAGTAGTAAAGATTATCCGGGACAAGATAATTCACCCCTCCACTTT. Its protein product is CASSKDYPGQDNSPLHF. The chain couples TRBV19 to TRBJ1-6; possibly TRBD1 for D (6 bases). The germline V gene has CDR1 LNHDA and CDR2 SQIVND (reference sequence). V was pared by 4 bases and J by 5 bases, with 18 bases between. This CDR3 spans 17 amino acids.

V and J are TRBV5-8 and TRBJ2-1; 10 bases are shared with TRBD2. This CDR3 is built from 15 residues. Germline V gene data show CDR1 as SGHTS and CDR2 as YDEGEE. With 4 bases clipped from V and 3 bases from J, the junction kept 4 bases outside the gene matches. This CDR3 is CASSPWTSGYNEQFF. The CDR3 nucleotides read TGTGCCAGCAGCCCTTGGACTAGCGGCTACAATGAGCAGTTCTTC.

The chain couples TRBV7-2 to TRBJ2-1; D gene ambiguous. This CDR3 has 15 amino acids. CDR1 is SGHTA, CDR2 FQGNSA, per germline. V gave up 1 base and J gave up 4 bases, with 11 bases separating them. In DNA form, the CDR3 reads TGTGCCAGCAGCTTAGATTTGGGCAGATACAATGAGCAGTTCTTC. It translates to CASSLDLGRYNEQFF.

This chain joins TRBV9 and TRBJ2-2; D unresolved. This CDR3 region has 15 residues. Germline V gives CDR1 SGDLS, CDR2 YYNGEE. V was shortened by 2 bases and J by 6 bases, with 14 bases between the two germline ends. CDR3 region: CASSVWADSSGELFF. The CDR3 DNA is TGTGCCAGCAGCGTGTGGGCGGATTCGTCCGGGGAGCTGTTTTTT.

The rearrangement joins TRBV5-1 to TRBJ2-7; 9 positions match TRBD1. V shed 0 bases, J shed 1 base, and the junction held 5 bases outside the gene matches. CDR1 and CDR2 (germline): SGHRS, YFSETQ. The CDR3 totals 16 residues. The CDR3 region has the DNA TGCGCCAGCAGCTTGGGGCCGGGACAGGGATCCTACGAGCAGTACTTC. It specifies CASSLGPGQGSYEQYF.

The rearrangement links TRBV4-1 to TRBJ2-1; TRBD1 matches 9 bases. The CDR3 extends over 14 amino acids. V was clipped by 5 bases and J by 4 bases; unmatched bases: 3. The germline V gene has CDR1 MGHRA and CDR2 YSYEKL. CDR3 in DNA: TGCGCCAGCAGCTGGGGACAGGGTTACAATGAGCAGTTCTTC. Translation gives CASSWGQGYNEQFF.

This clone was recorded only once. The chain is built from TRBV15 and TRBJ2-1, with 14 bases aligning to TRBD2. There are 17 residues in the CDR3. The germline V gene encodes CDR1 LNHNV and CDR2 YYDKDF (reference sequence). J gave up 5 bases and V 5 bases, and 8 bases lay outside the gene matches. CDR3 residues: CATSPGTSGRGDNEQFF. The CDR3 DNA reads as TGTGCCACCAGCCCCGGGACTAGCGGGAGAGGGGACAATGAGCAGTTCTTC.